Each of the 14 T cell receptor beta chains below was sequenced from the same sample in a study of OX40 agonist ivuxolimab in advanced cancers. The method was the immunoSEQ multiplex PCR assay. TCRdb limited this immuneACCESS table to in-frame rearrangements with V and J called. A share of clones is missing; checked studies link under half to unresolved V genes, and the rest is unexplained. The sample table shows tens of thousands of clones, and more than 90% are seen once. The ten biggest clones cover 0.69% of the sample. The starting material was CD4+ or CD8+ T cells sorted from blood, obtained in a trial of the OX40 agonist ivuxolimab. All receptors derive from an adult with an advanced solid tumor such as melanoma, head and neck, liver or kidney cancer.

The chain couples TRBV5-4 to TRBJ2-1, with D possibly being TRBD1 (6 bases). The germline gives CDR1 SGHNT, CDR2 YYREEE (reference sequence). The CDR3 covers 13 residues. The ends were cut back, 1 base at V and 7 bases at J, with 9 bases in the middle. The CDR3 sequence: CASSLPQGNEQFF. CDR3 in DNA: TGTGCCAGCAGCTTGCCCCAGGGGAATGAGCAGTTCTTC.

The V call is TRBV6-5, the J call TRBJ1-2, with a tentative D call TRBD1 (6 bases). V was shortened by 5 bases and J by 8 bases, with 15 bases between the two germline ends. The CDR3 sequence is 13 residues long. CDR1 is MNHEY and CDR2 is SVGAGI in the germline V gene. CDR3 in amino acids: CASSDPPDRGYTF. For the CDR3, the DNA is TGTGCCAGCAGTGACCCGCCGGACAGAGGCTACACCTTC.

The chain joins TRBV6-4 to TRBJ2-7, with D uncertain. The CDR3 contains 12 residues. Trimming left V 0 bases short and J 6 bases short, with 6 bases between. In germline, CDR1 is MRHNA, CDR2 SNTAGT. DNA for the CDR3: TGTGCCAGCAGTGACTCGATTCGCGAGCAGTACTTC. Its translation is CASSDSIREQYF.

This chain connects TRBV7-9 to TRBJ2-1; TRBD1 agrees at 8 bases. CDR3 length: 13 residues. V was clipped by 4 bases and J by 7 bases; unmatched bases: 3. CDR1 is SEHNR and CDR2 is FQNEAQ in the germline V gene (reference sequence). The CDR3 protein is CASSSTGGNEQFF. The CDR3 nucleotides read TGTGCCAGCAGCTCCACAGGGGGGAATGAGCAGTTCTTC. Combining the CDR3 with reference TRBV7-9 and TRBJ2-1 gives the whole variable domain DTGVSQNPRHKITKRGQNVTFRCDPISEHNRLYWYRQTLGQGPEFLTYFQNEAQLEKSRLLSDRFSAERPKGSFSTLEIQRTEQGDSAMYLCASSSTGGNEQFFGPGTRLTVL.

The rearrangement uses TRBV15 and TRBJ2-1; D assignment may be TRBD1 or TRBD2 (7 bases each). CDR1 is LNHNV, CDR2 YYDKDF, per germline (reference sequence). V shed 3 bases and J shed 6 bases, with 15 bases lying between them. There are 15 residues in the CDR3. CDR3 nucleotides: TGTGCCACCAGCAGGGGGGGGACAGCCGTCAATGAGCAGTTCTTC. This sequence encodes CATSRGGTAVNEQFF.

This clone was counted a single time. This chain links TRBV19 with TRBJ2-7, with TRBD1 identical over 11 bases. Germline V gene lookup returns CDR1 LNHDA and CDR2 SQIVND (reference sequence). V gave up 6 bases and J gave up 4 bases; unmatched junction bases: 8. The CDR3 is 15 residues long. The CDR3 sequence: CASSTSGTGGYEQYF. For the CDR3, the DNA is TGTGCCAGTAGCACATCCGGGACAGGGGGATACGAGCAGTACTTC.

CDR3: CASSPPGQLSTEAFF. CDR3 nucleotides: TGTGCCAGCTCACCTCCGGGACAGTTGAGCACTGAAGCTTTCTTT. The rearrangement uses TRBV18 and TRBJ1-1; TRBD1 matches at 7 bases. The CDR3 spans 15 residues. Germline V gives CDR1 KGHSH, CDR2 LQKENI. Losses at the gene ends were 3 bases for V and 4 bases for J; bases not matched to a gene: 8. Combining the CDR3 with reference TRBV18 and TRBJ1-1 gives the whole variable domain NAGVMQNPRHLVRRRGQEARLRCSPMKGHSHVYWYRQLPEEGLKFMVYLQKENIIDESGMPKERFSAEFPKEGPSILRIQQVVRGDSAAYFCASSPPGQLSTEAFFGQGTRLTVV.

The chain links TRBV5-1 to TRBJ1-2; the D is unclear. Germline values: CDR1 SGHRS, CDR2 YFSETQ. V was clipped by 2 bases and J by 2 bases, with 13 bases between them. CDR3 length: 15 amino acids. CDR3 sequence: CASSFDGPLNYGYTF. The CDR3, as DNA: TGCGCCAGCAGCTTTGACGGACCGTTGAACTATGGCTACACCTTC.

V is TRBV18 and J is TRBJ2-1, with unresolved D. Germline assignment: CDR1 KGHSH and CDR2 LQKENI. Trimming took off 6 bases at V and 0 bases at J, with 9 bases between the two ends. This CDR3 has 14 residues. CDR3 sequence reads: CASSETVSYNEQFF. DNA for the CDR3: TGTGCCAGCTCCGAGACCGTCTCCTACAATGAGCAGTTCTTC.

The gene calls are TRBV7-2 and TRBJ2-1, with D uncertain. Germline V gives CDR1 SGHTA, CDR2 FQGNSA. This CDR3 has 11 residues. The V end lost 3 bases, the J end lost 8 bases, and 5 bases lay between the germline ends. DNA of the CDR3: TGTGCCAGCAGCTTTCTCTATGAGCAGTTCTTC. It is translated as CASSFLYEQFF.

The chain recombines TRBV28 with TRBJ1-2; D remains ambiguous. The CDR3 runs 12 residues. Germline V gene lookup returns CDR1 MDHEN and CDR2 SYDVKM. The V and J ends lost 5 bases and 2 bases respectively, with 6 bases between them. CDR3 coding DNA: TGTGCCAGCAGTATCCAGAACTATGGCTACACCTTC. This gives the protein CASSIQNYGYTF.

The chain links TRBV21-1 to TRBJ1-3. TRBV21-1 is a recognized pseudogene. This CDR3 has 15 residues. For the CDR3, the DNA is TGTGCCAGCAGCGACCGCATTCGATCTGGAAACACCATATATTTT. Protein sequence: CASSDRIRSGNTIYF.

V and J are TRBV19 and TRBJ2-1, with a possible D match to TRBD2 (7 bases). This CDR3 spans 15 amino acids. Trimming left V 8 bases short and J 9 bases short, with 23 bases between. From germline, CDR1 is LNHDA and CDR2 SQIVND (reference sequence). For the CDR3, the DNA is TGTGCCAGTGGTCGCTCGGGGGCGGGAGTAAGTGAGCAGTTCTTC. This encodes CASGRSGAGVSEQFF.

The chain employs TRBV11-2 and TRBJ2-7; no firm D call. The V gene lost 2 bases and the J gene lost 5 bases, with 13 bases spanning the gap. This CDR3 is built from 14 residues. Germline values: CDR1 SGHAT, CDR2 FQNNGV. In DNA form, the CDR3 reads TGTGCCAGCAGCTTAAGTTCTCGAGACCACGAGCAGTACTTC. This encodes CASSLSSRDHEQYF.